The 25 T cell receptor beta chains below all came from one sample that was sequenced in a study of human T cells and chemical hapten exposure. Time point in this sample: patch test 1, 2 weeks after DPC sensitization. Specified treatment: therapeutic diphenylcyclopropenone sensitization with weekly scalp DPC. One entry per CDR3 protein, called by TCRdb with MiXCR from the RACE reads. The data contain around 110,000 distinct CDR3 sequences, about an eighth of them singletons. This sample comprised whole blood, obtained in connection with sensitization to the hapten diphenylcyclopropenone (DPC). Receptors were obtained from a woman aged 45-59 years with alopecia areata. Some clones in this sample may be carry-over from other donors' samples.

In this sample, this clonotype turned up a few times. This chain connects TRBV11-2 to TRBJ2-4; 7 positions match TRBD2. The CDR3 has 14 residues. The germline V gene encodes CDR1 SGHAT and CDR2 FQNNGV. After removal of 4 bases from V and 8 bases from J, the junction contained 8 bases not matched to a gene. The CDR3 is CASSSSTGGYIQYF. DNA of the CDR3: TGTGCCAGCAGCTCGTCGACGGGAGGATACATTCAGTACTTC.

Ten or more counts support this clonotype. Here the CDR3 DNA reads TGCGCCAGCAGCCAAGCTTCTTCGGGGATTACTGAAAAACTGTTTTTT. It yields the protein CASSQASSGITEKLFF. The genes are TRBV4-1 and TRBJ1-4; D is unresolved. Germline V gives CDR1 MGHRA, CDR2 YSYEKL. The V and J ends lost 1 base and 7 bases respectively, with 16 bases between them. The CDR3 extends over 16 amino acids.

This clonotype has ten or more counts. This rearrangement joins TRBV19 to TRBJ1-2; D is ambiguous. Germline CDR1 reads LNHDA; CDR2 reads SQIVND (reference sequence). This CDR3 has 14 residues. V shed 3 bases and J shed 2 bases, with 10 bases lying between them. The CDR3 DNA is TGTGCCAGTAGTATCGTCCGTAGGAACTATGGCTACACCTTC. Translation gives CASSIVRRNYGYTF.

The table lists this clonotype with many counts. This chain links TRBV6-5 with TRBJ1-2; 7 positions agree with TRBD1. Trimming at V came to 5 bases and at J to 4 bases, leaving 13 bases not matched to a gene. The CDR3 is made up of 16 amino acids. Germline CDR1 MNHEY, CDR2 SVGAGI. The CDR3 protein is CASSPMGQLGVYGYTF. The CDR3 bases are TGTGCCAGCAGTCCGATGGGACAGCTTGGCGTCTATGGCTACACCTTC.

This clonotype was seen ten or more times. This chain joins TRBV6-1 and TRBJ2-5; TRBD1 matches 7 bases. The V gene's germline CDR1 is MNHNS and CDR2 SASEGT. CDR3 length: 16 residues. The ends lost 0 bases at V and 4 bases at J; junction bases unmatched: 8. CDR3 in amino acids: CASSEARQGRGETQYF. CDR3 nucleotides: TGTGCCAGCAGTGAAGCTCGACAGGGAAGAGGAGAGACCCAGTACTTC.

Many counts were recorded for this clonotype. CDR3 region: CASSVGVQTVRETQYF. In DNA form, the CDR3 reads TGTGCCAGCAGCGTAGGGGTACAGACGGTTCGTGAGACCCAGTACTTC. V gene TRBV9 combines with J gene TRBJ2-5; D ambiguous. The germline V and J ends were trimmed by 0 bases and 5 bases, with 17 bases remaining between them. CDR1 is SGDLS, CDR2 YYNGEE, per germline. The CDR3 covers 16 residues.

This clonotype was picked up many times. The chain carries TRBV5-1 and TRBJ2-6; possibly TRBD1 for D (6 bases). The V end was cut by 3 bases, the J end by 4 bases, with 17 bases between. Germline V gene sequence: CDR1 SGHRS, CDR2 YFSETQ. CDR3 length: 17 amino acids. The CDR3 DNA reads as TGCGCCAGCAGCTCGGGACACCCAACAGGGGGGGCCAACGTCCTGACTTTC. Protein sequence: CASSSGHPTGGANVLTF.

This clonotype was seen a few times. This chain connects TRBV14 to TRBJ2-3; D may be TRBD1 (5 bases). Germline V CDR1 and CDR2: SGHDN, FVKESK. The V and J ends lost 4 bases and 7 bases respectively, with 6 bases between them. This CDR3 comprises 11 residues. The CDR3 DNA reads as TGTGCCAGCAGCCCAGGGTATACGCAGTATTTT. As protein: CASSPGYTQYF.

This clonotype was seen many times. The CDR3 DNA reads TGTGCCAGCAGCCAGACTAGCGGGAGAATCTCCGGGGAGCTGTTTTTT. Translating gives CASSQTSGRISGELFF. The V and J genes are TRBV7-7 and TRBJ2-2, with 12 bases that match TRBD2. V gave up 5 bases and J gave up 6 bases; unmatched junction bases: 7. CDR3 length: 16 residues. The germline gives CDR1 SSHAT, CDR2 FNYEAQ (reference sequence).

The table lists this clonotype with many counts. The chain couples TRBV4-1 to TRBJ1-5; D possibly corresponds to TRBD1 (5 bases). Germline V CDR1 and CDR2: MGHRA, YSYEKL. The CDR3 extends over 14 amino acids. Trimming shortened V by 3 bases and J by 6 bases, and 12 bases separated the two germline ends. The CDR3 sequence: CASSQFGQGQPQHF. The CDR3 region has the DNA TGCGCCAGCAGCCAGTTTGGGCAGGGTCAGCCCCAGCATTTT.

V usage is TRBV7-6 and J usage is TRBJ1-5; the match to TRBD1 covers 8 bases. Per the germline V gene, CDR1 is SGHVS and CDR2 is FNYEAQ. Trimming removed 5 bases from V and 7 bases from J; junction bases left unmatched: 4. The CDR3 runs 13 residues. The CDR3 loop reads CASSPRDRQPQHF. The CDR3 region has the DNA TGTGCCAGCAGCCCTCGGGACAGGCAGCCCCAGCATTTT.

The chain recombines TRBV2 with TRBJ2-7; tentatively, D is TRBD1 (5 bases). This CDR3 is 14 amino acids long. Between the trimmed V and J ends, which lost 7 bases and 4 bases, there was a span of 17 bases. Germline CDR1 is SNHLY and CDR2 is FYNNEI. This chain's CDR3 is CASIFGQGPYEQYF. The CDR3 DNA is TGTGCCAGCATTTTTGGGCAGGGCCCATACGAGCAGTACTTC.

The V and J genes are TRBV28 and TRBJ1-1; perhaps TRBD1 as D (5 bases). Trimming shortened V by 6 bases and J by 4 bases, and 18 bases separated the two germline ends. Germline lookup yields CDR1 MDHEN and CDR2 SYDVKM. This CDR3 has 15 residues. For the CDR3, the DNA is TGTGCCAGCAGCCATCCACCCGGGGGTTCCACTGAAGCTTTCTTT. Translation: CASSHPPGGSTEAFF.

This clonotype came up a few times. The chain combines TRBV28 with TRBJ2-1; the D gene is possibly TRBD2 (5 bases). The germline gives CDR1 MDHEN, CDR2 SYDVKM. Trimming cost V 5 bases and J 4 bases, with 15 bases left between them. The CDR3 length is 15 residues. In DNA, the CDR3 is TGTGCCAGCAGTCCCACCCGGACGGGGTACAATGAGCAGTTCTTC. This sequence encodes CASSPTRTGYNEQFF. The variable domain in full, completed from reference TRBV28 and TRBJ2-1, reads DVKVTQSSRYLVKRTGEKVFLECVQDMDHENMFWYRQDPGLGLRLIYFSYDVKMKEKGDIPEGYSVSREKKERFSLILESASTNQTSMYLCASSPTRTGYNEQFFGPGTRLTVL.

V and J are TRBV11-1 and TRBJ2-7; D gene unclear. Germline CDR1 SGHAT, CDR2 FQDESV (reference sequence). The V end was cut by 5 bases, the J end by 5 bases, with 10 bases between. CDR3 length: 12 amino acids. CDR3 DNA sequence: TGTGCCAGCAGCGGGCGTTTCCACGAGCAGTACTTC. As protein: CASSGRFHEQYF.

This clonotype was seen many times. J is TRBJ1-1 and V is TRBV29-1, with unresolved D. The CDR3 runs 16 residues. From germline, CDR1 is SQVTM and CDR2 ANQGSEA. V lost 1 base to trimming and J lost 0 bases, with 15 bases between them. The CDR3: CSVEGGSGRMNTEAFF. Here the CDR3 DNA reads TGCAGCGTTGAAGGCGGCTCCGGAAGGATGAACACTGAAGCTTTCTTT.

This clonotype came up a few times. This chain links TRBV29-1 with TRBJ1-5; 8 nucleotides align to TRBD1. The germline V gene has CDR1 SQVTM and CDR2 ANQGSEA. Trimming cost V 3 bases and J 4 bases; bases outside gene matches: 11. The CDR3 has 16 residues. Here the CDR3 DNA reads TGCAGCGTTGACAACCAACGGGACAGGTGGAATCAGCCCCAGCATTTT. This gives the protein CSVDNQRDRWNQPQHF.

This clonotype was detected a few times. This sequence joins TRBV5-1 and TRBJ2-5; D unresolved. CDR3 length equals 14 residues. V lost 0 bases to trimming and J lost 1 base, with 7 bases between them. Germline CDR1 reads SGHRS; CDR2 reads YFSETQ. In nucleotides, the CDR3 is TGCGCCAGCAGCTTGGAGGCAGCCCAAGAGACCCAGTACTTC. Translating gives CASSLEAAQETQYF.

This clonotype was detected many times. At one end the junction does not follow the germline gene, possibly because of a read error. The rearrangement joins TRBV29-1 to TRBJ2-1; 7 nucleotides line up with TRBD2. CDR1 and CDR2 (germline): SQVTM, ANQGSEA. This CDR3 comprises 12 residues. CDR3 nucleotides: TGTGTGGGGTCTAGCGGTTACAATGAGCAGTTCTTC. It codes for CVGSSGYNEQFF.

CDR3 sequence: CASSYGLAGRNEQFF. In DNA form, the CDR3 reads TGTGCCAGCAGTTATGGACTAGCGGGGAGGAATGAGCAGTTCTTC. The rearrangement uses TRBV6-6 and TRBJ2-1; TRBD2 matches at 12 bases. Germline loops: CDR1 MNHNY, CDR2 SVGAGI (reference sequence). J lost 7 bases, V lost 3 bases, and 4 bases had no gene match. The CDR3 has 15 amino acids.

This clonotype showed up many times. This chain connects TRBV7-2 to TRBJ2-7, with no clear D. Germline V gene data show CDR1 as SGHTA and CDR2 as FQGNSA. Trimming pared 3 bases from V and 7 bases from J, leaving 7 bases between. The CDR3 runs 11 residues. The CDR3 is CASSFEYEQYF. Here the CDR3 DNA reads TGTGCCAGCAGCTTCGAATATGAGCAGTACTTC.

The genes are TRBV7-2 and TRBJ2-7; 8 nucleotides align to TRBD2. Germline values: CDR1 SGHTA, CDR2 FQGNSA. The CDR3 is made up of 14 amino acids. V was pared by 3 bases and J by 3 bases, with 4 bases of the junction left unmatched. The CDR3 sequence is CASSFSGDDYEQYF. CDR3 nucleotide sequence: TGTGCCAGCAGCTTTAGCGGGGACGACTACGAGCAGTACTTC.

In its sample, this clonotype was seen a few times. The CDR3 region has the DNA TGTGCCAGCTCACCAGAAAACTATCCTGGAAACACCATATATTTT. The encoded protein is CASSPENYPGNTIYF. The V gene is TRBV18, the J gene TRBJ1-3; D not certain. CDR1 is KGHSH and CDR2 is LQKENI in the germline V gene. CDR3 length: 15 amino acids. The V end lost 2 bases, the J end lost 2 bases, and 10 bases lay between the germline ends.

This clonotype was observed at least ten times. This chain joins TRBV18 and TRBJ2-3; the D is unclear. CDR3 length: 13 amino acids. V was clipped by 1 base and J by 1 base, with 3 bases between them. Germline V CDR1 and CDR2: KGHSH, LQKENI. The CDR3 loop is CASSPRGTDTQYF. Written as DNA, the CDR3 is TGTGCCAGCTCACCACGGGGCACAGATACGCAGTATTTT. Full variable domain (remainder filled in from reference TRBV18 and TRBJ2-3): NAGVMQNPRHLVRRRGQEARLRCSPMKGHSHVYWYRQLPEEGLKFMVYLQKENIIDESGMPKERFSAEFPKEGPSILRIQQVVRGDSAAYFCASSPRGTDTQYFGPGTRLTVL.

This clonotype was observed at least ten times. The chain links TRBV18 to TRBJ2-7; D is uncertain. This CDR3 spans 14 amino acids. Germline CDR1 is KGHSH and CDR2 is LQKENI. Trimming removed 0 bases from V and 0 bases from J, with 6 bases in between. This chain's CDR3 is CASSPPADSYEQYF. CDR3 coding DNA: TGTGCCAGCTCACCACCGGCAGACTCCTACGAGCAGTACTTC.